The entry that follows covers one T cell receptor beta chain sequence. Described treatment: roughly 19 received Ad26.COV2.S at low or high dose, single or two shots; 5 received placebo; per-sample allocation not given. Samples were taken on day 63 after the first vaccine or placebo injection. These data belong to a study of Ad26.COV2.S vaccination and SARS-CoV-2 variants. CDR1 is KGHSH, CDR2 LQKENI, per germline. V was trimmed by 5 bases and J by 0 bases, leaving 14 bases between them. This CDR3 region has 15 residues. The data were produced by immunoSEQ multiplex PCR, yet TCRdb's version contains in-frame clones alone and is incomplete. The data contain around 320,000 clones, 86% of them seen just once; the ten biggest clones take up approximately 2%.

The gene calls are TRBV18 and TRBJ2-7; maybe TRBD2 (6 bases). The TCR sequence derives from a person aged 18-60 years who received the Ad26.COV2.S COVID-19 vaccine or a placebo. The sequencing here drew on peripheral blood, taken in a trial of Ad26.COV2.S vaccine versus placebo. The CDR3 DNA reads as TGTGCCAGCTCAGGGGGGAAACCGGGCTCCTACGAGCAGTACTTC. Its translation: CASSGGKPGSYEQYF.